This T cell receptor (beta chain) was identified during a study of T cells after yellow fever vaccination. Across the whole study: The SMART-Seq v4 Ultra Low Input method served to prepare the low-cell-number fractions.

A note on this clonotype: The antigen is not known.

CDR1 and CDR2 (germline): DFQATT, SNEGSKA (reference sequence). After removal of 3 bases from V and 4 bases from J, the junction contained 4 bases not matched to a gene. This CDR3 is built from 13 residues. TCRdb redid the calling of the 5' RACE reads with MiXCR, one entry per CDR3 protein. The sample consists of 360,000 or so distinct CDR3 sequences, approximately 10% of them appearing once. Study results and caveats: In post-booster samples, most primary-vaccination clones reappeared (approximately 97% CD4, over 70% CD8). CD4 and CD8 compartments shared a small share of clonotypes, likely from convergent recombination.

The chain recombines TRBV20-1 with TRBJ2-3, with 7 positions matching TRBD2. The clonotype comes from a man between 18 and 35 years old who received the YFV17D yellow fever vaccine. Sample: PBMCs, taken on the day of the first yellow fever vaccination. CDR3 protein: CSARGLAADTQYF. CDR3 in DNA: TGCAGTGCTAGGGGTCTAGCGGCAGATACGCAGTATTTT.